This T cell receptor (beta chain) stems from a study of cytomegalovirus exposure and HLA in healthy donors. Regarding donors, all were healthy bone marrow donors. This CDR3 is 15 amino acids long. Germline V gene lookup returns CDR1 SGHRS and CDR2 YFSETQ. V gave up 2 bases and J gave up 6 bases; unmatched junction bases: 4. The PCR ran on 60 Vbeta and 13 Jbeta primers. Sequencing used immunoSEQ multiplex PCR; TCRdb keeps in-frame clones, though not all of them. The sample yields around 110,000 clones, 75% to 85% seen once. This clone was observed a few times. The receptor comes from a young man in good health and CMV-seropositive. Sequencing was done on a sample of PBMCs. The V and J genes are TRBV5-1 and TRBJ2-1; 11 positions match TRBD2. The CDR3 loop reads CASSFLGTSGNEQFF. The CDR3 DNA is TGCGCCAGCAGCTTCCTAGGGACTAGCGGCAATGAGCAGTTCTTC.